A selection of T cell receptor beta chains follows, all from one sample in a study of T cell changes during pregnancy in multiple sclerosis. Clones were read by immunoSEQ multiplex PCR, and TCRdb kept only the in-frame ones, dropping some. The sample consists of 30,000 to 40,000 clones, 91% of them appearing once. The specimen was CD8+ T cells from peripheral blood mononuclear cells, collected in the second trimester of pregnancy. The receptor set was obtained from a female donor with multiple sclerosis, enrolled in a pregnancy study. CDR3s include the opening cysteine and the closing phenylalanine or tryptophan. The D gene is left open where the match is weak. The size field is filled for only some rows; it gives once, few, many or a size class.

d_gene	v_gene	abundance	j_gene	len	CDR3aa	CDR3nt
NA	TRBV7-2	NA	TRBJ1-6	15	CASSLAGEDNSPLHF	TGTGCCAGCAGCTTAGCAGGGGAAGATAATTCACCCCTCCACTTT
TRBD2	TRBV9	NA	TRBJ2-1	15	CASSAEWGGYNEQFF	TGTGCCAGCAGCGCCGAGTGGGGGGGTTACAATGAGCAGTTCTTC
NA	TRBV7-6	NA	TRBJ1-5	15	CASSLGAGGFQPQHF	TGTGCCAGCAGCTTAGGGGCGGGGGGCTTTCAGCCCCAGCATTTT
NA	TRBV7-2	once	TRBJ1-4	14	CASSLLRKNEKLFF	TGTGCCAGCAGCTTATTGCGGAAGAATGAAAAACTGTTTTTT
NA	TRBV6-5	NA	TRBJ2-1	14	CASSDPRRDNEQFF	TGTGCCAGCAGTGACCCCCGCCGGGACAATGAGCAGTTCTTC
NA	TRBV4-1	once	TRBJ1-1	17	CASSLDLSLEGYTEAFF	TGCGCCAGCAGCCTCGACCTGAGCTTGGAGGGTTACACTGAAGCTTTCTTT
NA	TRBV6-5	NA	TRBJ2-7	15	CASSYFAGLGNEQYF	TGTGCCAGCAGTTACTTCGCAGGGTTAGGCAACGAGCAGTACTTC
TRBD1	TRBV7-2	NA	TRBJ1-1	14	CASGDRGLNTEAFF	TGTGCCAGCGGGGACAGGGGGCTGAACACTGAAGCTTTCTTT
NA	TRBV19	NA	TRBJ1-5	15	CASSLPGQWDQPQHF	TGTGCCAGTAGTTTGCCCGGACAGTGGGATCAGCCCCAGCATTTT
NA	TRBV10-1	NA	TRBJ2-7	13	CASSQGTDYEQYF	TGCGCCAGCAGCCAGGGGACCGACTACGAGCAGTACTTC
TRBD1	TRBV5-4	NA	TRBJ2-5	14	CASSSGGWKETQYF	TGTGCCAGCAGCTCAGGGGGCTGGAAAGAGACCCAGTACTTC
TRBD1	TRBV13	NA	TRBJ1-1	18	CASRDRGLFPPEDTEAFF	TGTGCCAGCAGGGACAGGGGGCTTTTTCCCCCGGAGGACACTGAAGCTTTCTTT
NA	TRBV2	NA	TRBJ2-3	15	CASSEAAGAADTQYF	TGTGCCAGCAGTGAAGCGGCGGGGGCGGCAGATACGCAGTATTTT
TRBD1	TRBV5-5	NA	TRBJ2-7	15	CASSAGQGLTYEQYF	TGTGCCAGCAGCGCGGGACAGGGCTTAACCTACGAGCAGTACTTC
TRBD1	TRBV10-3	NA	TRBJ1-1	12	CAIRSGGTEAFF	TGTGCCATCAGGTCAGGGGGCACTGAAGCTTTCTTT
TRBD2	TRBV9	NA	TRBJ2-3	16	CASSVGDTSGADTQYF	TGTGCCAGCAGCGTAGGCGACACTAGCGGGGCAGATACGCAGTATTTT
NA	TRBV7-2	NA	TRBJ2-5	18	CASSLDRDSPEYQETQYF	TGTGCCAGCAGCTTGGACCGGGACTCCCCAGAGTACCAAGAGACCCAGTACTTC
TRBD2	TRBV9	NA	TRBJ2-1	16	CASSPNGGTRIGEQFF	TGTGCCAGCAGCCCTAACGGGGGGACTAGGATCGGTGAGCAGTTCTTC
TRBD1	TRBV5-1	NA	TRBJ2-2	15	CASSLGQGASGELFF	TGCGCCAGCAGCTTGGGGCAGGGGGCGTCCGGGGAGCTGTTTTTT
TRBD1	TRBV5-5	NA	TRBJ1-2	13	CASSLAAGGGYTF	TGTGCCAGCAGCTTGGCGGCAGGGGGCGGCTACACCTTC
NA	TRBV5-8	NA	TRBJ1-1	13	CASSLGGAPEAFF	TGTGCCAGCAGCTTGGGTGGGGCCCCTGAAGCTTTCTTT
TRBD1	TRBV10-3	NA	TRBJ2-7	15	CAISGGQFSIYEQYF	TGTGCCATCAGTGGGGGACAGTTCTCAATCTACGAGCAGTACTTC
TRBD1	TRBV13	NA	TRBJ2-2	14	CASRDRGDTGELFF	TGTGCCAGCAGGGACAGGGGAGACACCGGGGAGCTGTTTTTT
TRBD1	TRBV19	NA	TRBJ1-2	19	CASTTQSQYRDRDAYGYTF	TGTGCCAGTACCACCCAATCTCAGTACCGGGACAGGGATGCCTATGGCTACACCTTC
NA	TRBV6-9	NA	TRBJ2-1	11	CASSHNRVQFF	TGTGCCAGCAGCCACAACAGGGTCCAGTTCTTC
NA	TRBV5-1	once	TRBJ1-5	15	CASSLDGASGQPQHF	TGCGCCAGCAGCTTGGATGGGGCTTCAGGACAGCCCCAGCATTTT
NA	TRBV19	NA	TRBJ1-2	12	CASPRRASGYTF	TGTGCCAGTCCCCGGAGGGCTTCGGGCTACACCTTC
NA	TRBV7-8	NA	TRBJ2-7	15	CASSLWQTQLDEQYF	TGTGCCAGCAGCTTATGGCAGACTCAGTTAGACGAGCAGTACTTC
NA	TRBV6-5	NA	TRBJ1-2	12	CASSPGSYGYTF	TGTGCCAGCAGTCCGGGTTCCTATGGCTACACCTTC
NA	TRBV6-5	NA	TRBJ1-5	15	CASSLGAWGNQPQHF	TGTGCCAGCAGTTTGGGCGCCTGGGGCAATCAGCCCCAGCATTTT
NA	TRBV7-8	NA	TRBJ1-3	17	CASSLRQRSLSGNTIYF	TGTGCCAGCAGCTTAAGACAGAGAAGTCTCTCTGGAAACACCATATATTTT
NA	TRBV10-1	NA	TRBJ2-1	13	CASSESLVREQFF	TGCGCCAGCAGTGAGAGCCTTGTGAGGGAGCAGTTCTTC
NA	TRBV2	NA	TRBJ1-3	14	CASSHRDNGNTIYF	TGTGCCAGCAGTCACAGGGACAATGGAAACACCATATATTTT
TRBD2	TRBV13	NA	TRBJ2-1	14	CASSSSGSFDEQFF	TGTGCCAGCAGCTCTAGCGGGAGTTTCGATGAGCAGTTCTTC
NA	TRBV6-5	NA	TRBJ1-5	13	CASSTTGDQPQHF	TGTGCCAGCAGCACCACCGGGGATCAGCCCCAGCATTTT
NA	TRBV4-1	NA	TRBJ1-2	12	CASSPPGVGYTF	TGCGCCAGCAGCCCGCCAGGGGTTGGCTACACCTTC
TRBD1	TRBV6-4	NA	TRBJ2-7	15	CASSEEPGQGYEQYF	TGTGCCAGCAGTGAGGAACCGGGACAGGGCTACGAGCAGTACTTC
NA	TRBV27	NA	TRBJ1-2	14	CASSVTGFNYGYTF	TGTGCCAGCAGTGTTACGGGGTTTAACTATGGTTACACCTTC
NA	TRBV5-4	NA	TRBJ1-1	13	CASSLWAETEAFF	TGTGCCAGCAGCTTGTGGGCAGAAACTGAAGCTTTCTTT
NA	TRBV4-2	NA	TRBJ1-1	16	CASSQEIDSSNTEAFF	TGTGCCAGCAGCCAAGAGATCGACAGCTCAAACACTGAAGCTTTCTTT
NA	TRBV9	NA	TRBJ2-7	15	CASSVEDTLVYEQYF	TGTGCCAGCAGCGTAGAGGACACGCTAGTCTACGAGCAGTACTTC
NA	TRBV21-1	NA	TRBJ2-1	15	CASSKARGPNNEQFF	TGTGCCAGCAGCAAAGCTCGGGGTCCCAACAATGAGCAGTTCTTC
NA	TRBV10-2	NA	TRBJ2-3	13	CASAGMGTDTQYF	TGCGCCAGCGCGGGGATGGGCACAGATACGCAGTATTTT
NA	TRBV5-1	NA	TRBJ2-2	15	CASSSMRGNTGELFF	TGCGCCAGCAGCTCGATGCGGGGGAACACCGGGGAGCTGTTTTTT
NA	TRBV5-3	NA	TRBJ1-3	17	CARSLKGGPETGNTIYF	TGTGCCAGAAGCTTGAAGGGGGGGCCAGAGACTGGAAACACCATATATTTT
NA	TRBV6-5	NA	TRBJ2-7	11	CASSSIYEQYF	TGTGCCAGCAGTTCCATCTACGAGCAGTACTTC
TRBD1	TRBV5-1	NA	TRBJ1-1	15	CASSWETGWGTEAFF	TGCGCCAGCAGCTGGGAGACAGGGTGGGGCACTGAAGCTTTCTTT
NA	TRBV9	NA	TRBJ2-1	14	CASSVETAYNEQFF	TGTGCCAGCAGCGTAGAGACTGCCTACAATGAGCAGTTCTTC
NA	TRBV29-1	NA	TRBJ2-1	14	CSVGGVSSYNEQFF	TGCAGCGTTGGCGGGGTGAGCTCCTACAATGAGCAGTTCTTC
NA	TRBV27	NA	TRBJ2-3	13	CASRTRSTDTQYF	TGTGCCAGCAGGACAAGGAGCACAGATACGCAGTATTTT
NA	TRBV7-7	many	TRBJ1-4	15	CASSLGPGEGEKLFF	TGTGCCAGCAGCTTAGGTCCAGGGGAAGGTGAAAAACTGTTTTTT
TRBD1	TRBV27	NA	TRBJ1-5	17	CASSFKPPDRVNQPQHF	TGTGCCAGCAGTTTCAAACCCCCCGACAGGGTCAATCAGCCCCAGCATTTT
NA	TRBV7-9	NA	TRBJ2-5	13	CASSAGQKETQYF	TGTGCCAGCAGCGCGGGACAGAAAGAGACCCAGTACTTC
NA	TRBV27	once	TRBJ2-7	16	CATTAYGGTLGYEQYF	TGTGCCACTACCGCATATGGGGGGACCTTGGGCTACGAGCAGTACTTC
TRBD2	TRBV27	NA	TRBJ2-1	14	CASRLAGAENEQFF	TGTGCCAGCAGACTAGCGGGAGCGGAAAATGAGCAGTTCTTC
NA	TRBV4-1	NA	TRBJ2-7	16	CASSQERLPSAYEQYF	TGCGCCAGCAGCCAAGAGAGGCTCCCTTCGGCCTACGAGCAGTACTTC
NA	TRBV30	NA	TRBJ1-2	17	CAWSVRLTSARGKGYTF	TGTGCCTGGAGTGTACGTTTGACTTCGGCCAGGGGAAAAGGCTACACCTTC
NA	TRBV6-1	NA	TRBJ2-7	16	CASSEEPGADYYEQYF	TGTGCCAGCAGTGAAGAACCGGGAGCGGATTACTACGAGCAGTACTTC